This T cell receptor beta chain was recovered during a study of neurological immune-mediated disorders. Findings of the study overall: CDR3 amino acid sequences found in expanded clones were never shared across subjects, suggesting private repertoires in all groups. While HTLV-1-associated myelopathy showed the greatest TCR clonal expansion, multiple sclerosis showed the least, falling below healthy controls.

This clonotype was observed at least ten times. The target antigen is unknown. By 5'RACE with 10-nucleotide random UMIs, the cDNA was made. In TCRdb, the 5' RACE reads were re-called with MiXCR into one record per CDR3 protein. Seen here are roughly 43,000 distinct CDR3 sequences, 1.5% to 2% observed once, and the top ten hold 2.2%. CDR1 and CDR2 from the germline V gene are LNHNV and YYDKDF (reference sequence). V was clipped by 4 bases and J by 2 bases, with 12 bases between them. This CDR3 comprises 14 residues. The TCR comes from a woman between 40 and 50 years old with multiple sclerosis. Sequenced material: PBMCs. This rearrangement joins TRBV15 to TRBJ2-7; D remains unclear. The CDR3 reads CATSTLGRTYEQYF. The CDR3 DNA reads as TGTGCCACCAGCACCCTAGGACGGACCTACGAGCAGTACTTC.